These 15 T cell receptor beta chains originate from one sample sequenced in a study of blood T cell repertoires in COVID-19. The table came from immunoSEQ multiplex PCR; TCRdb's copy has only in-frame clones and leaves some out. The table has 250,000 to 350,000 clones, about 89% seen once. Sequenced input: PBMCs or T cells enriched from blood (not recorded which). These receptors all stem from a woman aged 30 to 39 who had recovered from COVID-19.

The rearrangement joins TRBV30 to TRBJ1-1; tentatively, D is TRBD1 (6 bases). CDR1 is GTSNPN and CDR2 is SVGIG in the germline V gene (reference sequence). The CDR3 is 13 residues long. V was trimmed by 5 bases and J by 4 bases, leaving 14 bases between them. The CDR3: CAWGAGGGTEAFF. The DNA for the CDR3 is TGTGCCTGGGGGGCGGGAGGGGGCACTGAAGCTTTCTTT.

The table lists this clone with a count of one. CDR3 loop: CASSSGTRQETQYF. In DNA form, the CDR3 reads TGCGCCAGCAGCTCTGGGACTCGGCAAGAGACCCAGTACTTC. The V call is TRBV5-1, the J call TRBJ2-5; perhaps TRBD2 as D (6 bases). Trimming took 3 bases from V and 2 from J, leaving 11 bases between them. This CDR3 spans 14 amino acids. CDR1 and CDR2 from the germline V gene are SGHRS and YFSETQ.

CDR3 DNA: TGTGCCAGCAGCCGTACGACAGGGGGGCATCAGCCCCAGCATTTT. It specifies CASSRTTGGHQPQHF. V usage is TRBV7-9 and J usage is TRBJ1-5, with 9 bases matching TRBD1. V shed 5 bases and J 5 bases; nucleotides not matched to a gene: 7. Germline V gene sequence: CDR1 SEHNR, CDR2 FQNEAQ (reference sequence). CDR3 size: 15 residues. The full variable domain, in which reference TRBV7-9 and TRBJ1-5 provide the parts outside the CDR3, is DTGVSQNPRHKITKRGQNVTFRCDPISEHNRLYWYRQTLGQGPEFLTYFQNEAQLEKSRLLSDRFSAERPKGSFSTLEIQRTEQGDSAMYLCASSRTTGGHQPQHFGDGTRLSIL.

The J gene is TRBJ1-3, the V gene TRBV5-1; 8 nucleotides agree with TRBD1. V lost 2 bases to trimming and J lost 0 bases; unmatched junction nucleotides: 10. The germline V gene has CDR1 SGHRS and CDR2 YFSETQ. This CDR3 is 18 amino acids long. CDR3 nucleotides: TGCGCCAGCAGCTTCTCTTCCCGGACAGGGACCTCTGGAAACACCATATATTTT. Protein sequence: CASSFSSRTGTSGNTIYF.

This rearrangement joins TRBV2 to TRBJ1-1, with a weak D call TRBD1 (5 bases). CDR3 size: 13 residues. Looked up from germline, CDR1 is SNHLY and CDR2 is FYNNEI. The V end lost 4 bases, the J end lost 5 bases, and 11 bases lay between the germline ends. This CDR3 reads CASSGQGGTEAFF. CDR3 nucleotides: TGTGCCAGCAGTGGCCAGGGAGGGACTGAAGCTTTCTTT.

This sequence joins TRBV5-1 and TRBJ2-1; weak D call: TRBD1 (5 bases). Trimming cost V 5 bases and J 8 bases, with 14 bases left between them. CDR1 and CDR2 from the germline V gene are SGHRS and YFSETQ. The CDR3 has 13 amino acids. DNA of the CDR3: TGCGCCAGCAGTGGGCAGGGTCTTCATGAGCAGTTCTTC. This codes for CASSGQGLHEQFF.

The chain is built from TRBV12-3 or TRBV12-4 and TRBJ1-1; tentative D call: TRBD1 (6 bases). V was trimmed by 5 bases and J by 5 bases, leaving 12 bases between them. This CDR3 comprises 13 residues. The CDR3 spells CASSAQQGTEAFF. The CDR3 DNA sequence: TGTGCCAGCAGTGCCCAACAGGGAACTGAAGCTTTCTTT.

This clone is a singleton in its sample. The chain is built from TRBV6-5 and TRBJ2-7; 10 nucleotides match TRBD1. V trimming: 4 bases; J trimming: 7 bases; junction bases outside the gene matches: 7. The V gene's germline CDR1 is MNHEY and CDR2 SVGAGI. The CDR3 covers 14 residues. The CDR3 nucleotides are TGTGCCAGCAGTTTGAGACAGGGGGCGTGGGAGCAGTACTTC. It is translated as CASSLRQGAWEQYF.

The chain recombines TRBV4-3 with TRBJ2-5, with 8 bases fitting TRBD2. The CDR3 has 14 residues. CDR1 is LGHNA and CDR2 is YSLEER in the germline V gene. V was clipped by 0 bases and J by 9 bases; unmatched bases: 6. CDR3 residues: CASSQELVGGAQYF. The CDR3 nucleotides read TGCGCCAGCAGCCAAGAATTGGTCGGGGGGGCCCAGTACTTC.

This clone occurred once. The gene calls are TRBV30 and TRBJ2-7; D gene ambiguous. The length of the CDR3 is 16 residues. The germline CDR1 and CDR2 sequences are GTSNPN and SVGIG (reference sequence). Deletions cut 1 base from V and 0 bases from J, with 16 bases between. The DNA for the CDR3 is TGTGCCTGGAGTGATGAAGAGGAATTCTTCTCCTACGAGCAGTACTTC. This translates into CAWSDEEEFFSYEQYF.

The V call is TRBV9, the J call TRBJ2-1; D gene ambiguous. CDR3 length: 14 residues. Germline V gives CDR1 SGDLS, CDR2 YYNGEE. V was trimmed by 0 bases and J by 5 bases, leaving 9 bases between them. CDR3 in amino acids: CASSVGSENNEQFF. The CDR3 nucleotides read TGTGCCAGCAGCGTAGGATCAGAAAACAATGAGCAGTTCTTC.

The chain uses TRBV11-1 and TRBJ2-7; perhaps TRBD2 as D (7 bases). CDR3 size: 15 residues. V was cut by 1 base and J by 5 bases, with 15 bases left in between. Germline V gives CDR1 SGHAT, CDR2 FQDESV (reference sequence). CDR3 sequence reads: CASSLGGGQLDEQYF. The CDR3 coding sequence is TGTGCCAGCAGCTTAGGCGGGGGACAACTCGACGAGCAGTACTTC.

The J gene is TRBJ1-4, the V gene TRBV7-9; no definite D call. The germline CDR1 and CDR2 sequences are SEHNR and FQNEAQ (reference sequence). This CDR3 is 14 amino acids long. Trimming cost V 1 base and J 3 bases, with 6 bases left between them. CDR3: CASSLGSANEKLFF. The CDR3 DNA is TGTGCCAGCAGCTTAGGTTCGGCTAATGAAAAACTGTTTTTT.

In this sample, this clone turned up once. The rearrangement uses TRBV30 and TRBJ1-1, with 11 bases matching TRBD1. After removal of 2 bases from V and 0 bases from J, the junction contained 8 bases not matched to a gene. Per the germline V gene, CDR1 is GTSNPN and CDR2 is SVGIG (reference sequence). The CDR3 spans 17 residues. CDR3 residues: CAWSWWGQGEMNTEAFF. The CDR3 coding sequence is TGTGCCTGGAGTTGGTGGGGACAGGGGGAGATGAACACTGAAGCTTTCTTT.

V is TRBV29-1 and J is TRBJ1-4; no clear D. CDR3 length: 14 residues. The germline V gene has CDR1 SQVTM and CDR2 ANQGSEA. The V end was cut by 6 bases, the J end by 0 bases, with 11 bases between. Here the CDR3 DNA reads TGCAGCGTCTATACAGCCGCAACTAATGAAAAACTGTTTTTT. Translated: CSVYTAATNEKLFF.